This T cell receptor (beta chain) is drawn from a study of blood T cell repertoires in COVID-19. Background on the study: From T cells, B-cell-depleted T cells, or PBMCs came the material, which was cDNA or gDNA.

The germline gives CDR1 SGHTS, CDR2 YDEGEE. The V gene lost 4 bases and the J gene lost 3 bases, with 11 bases spanning the gap. The CDR3 loop spans 13 amino acids. Profiled with immunoSEQ multiplex PCR; TCRdb holds only in-frame clones, not every one. This table holds fewer than 250,000 clones, approximately 90% found once. The source material was peripheral blood. This receptor was taken from a man aged 45-65 years with acute or convalescent COVID-19. This chain connects TRBV5-8 to TRBJ2-7; D perhaps matches TRBD1 (5 bases). DNA of the CDR3: TGTGCCAGCAGCCTTACAGGCTACTACGAGCAGTACTTC. Its protein product is CASSLTGYYEQYF.